These 22 T cell receptor beta chains share one sample of origin, sequenced in a study of cytomegalovirus exposure and HLA in healthy donors. PCR involved 60 Vbeta and 13 Jbeta primers. Profiling relied on immunoSEQ multiplex PCR, and the TCRdb table lists in-frame clones only, not all of them. The table lists about 55,000 clones, 70% to 80% of them singletons. What was sequenced was PBMCs. These receptors all come from a female donor in good health and CMV-seronegative.

This clone was recorded once. The junction shows a germline mismatch at one end, possibly a read error. V and J are TRBV7-9 and TRBJ2-5; 9 nucleotides line up with TRBD1. Germline V gene sequence: CDR1 SEHNR, CDR2 FQNEAQ (reference sequence). This CDR3 comprises 15 residues. The CDR3 region has the DNA TGTTCCAGCAGCCCCGGGACAGGGTTTTTAGAGACCCAGTACTTC. Protein: CSSSPGTGFLETQYF.

The chain recombines TRBV7-9 with TRBJ2-7; no clear D. The germline gives CDR1 SEHNR, CDR2 FQNEAQ (reference sequence). The CDR3 loop spans 13 amino acids. Between the trimmed V and J ends, which lost 0 bases and 3 bases, there was a span of 6 bases. The chain's CDR3 is CASSLAGGYEQYF. The CDR3 region has the DNA TGTGCCAGCAGCTTAGCCGGCGGCTACGAGCAGTACTTC.

The gene calls are TRBV2 and TRBJ1-5; D remains ambiguous. Germline CDR1 SNHLY, CDR2 FYNNEI. With 6 bases removed from V and 3 bases from J, the gap between germline ends came to 6 bases. The CDR3 has 12 residues. This chain's CDR3 is CASSGDNQPQHF. CDR3 DNA sequence: TGTGCCAGCAGCGGGGACAATCAGCCCCAGCATTTT.

The chain joins TRBV19 to TRBJ2-5; D gene uncertain. The J call is in doubt because the DNA end fits TRBJ2-7 better. CDR1 is LNHDA and CDR2 is SQIVND in the germline V gene (reference sequence). CDR3 length: 14 residues. The DNA of the CDR3 is TGTGCCAGTAGTATGTCGGTAAGCTCCTACGAGCAGTACTTC. This gives the protein CASSMSVSSYEQYF.

V is TRBV2 and J is TRBJ2-2; the match to TRBD1 covers 9 bases. V trimming: 5 bases; J trimming: 7 bases; junction bases outside the gene matches: 11. The CDR3 runs to 16 residues. Germline V gene sequence: CDR1 SNHLY, CDR2 FYNNEI. The CDR3 sequence: CASSYRGRKLGGELFF. As DNA, the CDR3 is TGTGCCAGCAGTTACAGGGGGCGCAAGTTAGGCGGGGAGCTGTTTTTT.

V usage is TRBV6-5 and J usage is TRBJ2-4; D perhaps matches TRBD1 (6 bases). CDR3 size: 15 residues. The germline CDR1 and CDR2 sequences are MNHEY and SVGAGI. V gave up 2 bases and J gave up 5 bases, with 13 bases separating them. The CDR3 reads CASSYGGNNQNIQYF. As DNA, the CDR3 is TGTGCCAGCAGTTACGGGGGCAATAATCAAAACATTCAGTACTTC.

The genes are TRBV30 and TRBJ1-4; D perhaps matches TRBD1 (5 bases). The V gene lost 6 bases and the J gene lost 5 bases, with 19 bases spanning the gap. The CDR3 length is 15 residues. Germline values: CDR1 GTSNPN, CDR2 SVGIG (reference sequence). The CDR3 nucleotides read TGTGCCTGTCGACCGGGGGGACCGTGGAATGAAAAACTGTTTTTT. It translates to CACRPGGPWNEKLFF. The complete variable domain, with remaining parts taken from reference TRBV30 and TRBJ1-4, reads SQTIHQWPATLVQPVGSPLSLECTVEGTSNPNLYWYRQAAGRGLQLLFYSVGIGQISSEVPQNLSASRPQDRQFILSSKKLLLSDSGFYLCACRPGGPWNEKLFFGSGTQLSVL.

This clone was detected only a few times. V and J are TRBV15 and TRBJ1-2, with 9 bases fitting TRBD1. Unmatched junction bases numbered 7, after V lost 0 bases and J lost 5 bases. The germline V gene has CDR1 LNHNV and CDR2 YYDKDF (reference sequence). The CDR3 contains 16 residues. The CDR3 region has the DNA TGTGCCACCAGCAGAGATACAGGGGGCGGCGGTTATGGCTACACCTTC. Translated: CATSRDTGGGGYGYTF.

This chain links TRBV5-1 with TRBJ2-5, with 11 bases matching TRBD1. The J call could be wrong; TRBJ2-7 is a better fit for the DNA end. Germline loops: CDR1 SGHRS, CDR2 YFSETQ. The CDR3 sequence is 18 residues long. In DNA form, the CDR3 reads TGCGCCAGCAGCCCCCTTGGGGGACAGGGGGATTCTGGTGACGAGCAGTACTTC. Protein sequence: CASSPLGGQGDSGDEQYF.

J is TRBJ2-6 and V is TRBV19, with D tentatively TRBD2 (6 bases). Germline CDR1 reads LNHDA; CDR2 reads SQIVND (reference sequence). V shed 8 bases and J shed 0 bases, with 17 bases lying between them. The CDR3 loop spans 17 amino acids. The DNA for the CDR3 is TGTGCCAGTGAAAAGGGACTTCGCTACTCTGGGGCCAACGTCCTGACTTTC. Residues: CASEKGLRYSGANVLTF.

The V and J genes are TRBV6-5 and TRBJ1-2; D unresolved. V gave up 0 bases and J gave up 4 bases, with 12 bases separating them. CDR1 MNHEY and CDR2 SVGAGI come from the germline V gene. CDR3 length equals 15 residues. CDR3 DNA: TGTGCCAGCAGTTACTCGACGGGTCCCCCCTATGGCTACACCTTC. Its translation is CASSYSTGPPYGYTF.

The CDR3 DNA follows: TGTGCCACCCTGCCTGACAGGGGATCATCTGGCTACACCTTC. It codes for CATLPDRGSSGYTF. This sequence joins TRBV2 and TRBJ1-2, with 8 bases matching TRBD1. This CDR3 has 14 amino acids. CDR1 is SNHLY, CDR2 FYNNEI, per germline. V was clipped by 10 bases and J by 7 bases; unmatched bases: 14. The entire variable domain, with the rest obtained from reference TRBV2 and TRBJ1-2, is as follows: EPEVTQTPSHQVTQMGQEVILRCVPISNHLYFYWYRQILGQKVEFLVSFYNNEISEKSEIFDDQFSVERPDGSNFTLKIRSTKLEDSAMYFCATLPDRGSSGYTFGSGTRLTVV.

The CDR3 nucleotides read TGCGCCAGCAGCCTAGAGCCCGGACAGGGAAGGGGGCAGCCCCAGCATTTT. As protein: CASSLEPGQGRGQPQHF. This rearrangement joins TRBV5-1 to TRBJ1-5, with 8 bases that match TRBD1. The ends lost 4 bases at V and 7 bases at J; junction bases unmatched: 16. CDR1 SGHRS and CDR2 YFSETQ come from the germline V gene. CDR3 length: 17 residues.

The J gene is TRBJ2-7, the V gene TRBV7-8; TRBD1 matches at 10 bases. V lost 2 bases and J lost 7; bases outside the gene matches: 8. Germline CDR1 reads SGHVS; CDR2 reads FQNEAQ. CDR3 length equals 15 residues. CDR3 loop: CASSLLGQGLEEQYF. The CDR3 region has the DNA TGTGCCAGCAGCTTATTGGGACAGGGGCTGGAGGAGCAGTACTTC.

There are a few counts of this clone. The rearrangement joins TRBV4-2 to TRBJ2-2, with D possibly TRBD2 on 5 matching bases. From germline, CDR1 is LGHNA and CDR2 YNFKEQ. V was trimmed by 1 base and J by 5 bases, leaving 11 bases between them. The CDR3 contains 15 residues. The CDR3 loop is CASSQGVRGTGELFF. CDR3 bases: TGTGCCAGCAGCCAAGGGGTCCGGGGAACCGGGGAGCTGTTTTTT.

This clone has more than one count but fewer than ten. The V and J genes are TRBV29-1 and TRBJ2-5; TRBD1 might be the D (5 bases). CDR1 and CDR2 (germline): SQVTM, ANQGSEA. The CDR3 has 12 amino acids. V lost 7 bases to trimming and J lost 0 bases, with 9 bases between them. The CDR3 spells CSGYRYQETQYF. CDR3 DNA: TGCAGCGGTTACAGGTACCAAGAGACCCAGTACTTC. Using reference TRBV29-1 and TRBJ2-5 for the parts outside the CDR3, the full variable domain is SAVISQKPSRDICQRGTSLTIQCQVDSQVTMMFWYRQQPGQSLTLIATANQGSEATYESGFVIDKFPISRPNLTFSTLTVSNMSPEDSSIYLCSGYRYQETQYFGPGTRLLVL.

The chain employs TRBV6-5 and TRBJ1-2; D may be TRBD1 (6 bases). Trimming shortened V by 2 bases and J by 4 bases, and 8 bases separated the two germline ends. The CDR3 length is 13 residues. CDR1 and CDR2 (germline): MNHEY, SVGAGI. In nucleotides, the CDR3 is TGTGCCAGCAGTTACGGGGGCCTCTATGGCTACACCTTC. Protein product: CASSYGGLYGYTF.

The chain links TRBV15 to TRBJ1-2, with TRBD1 as a possible D gene (5 bases). The CDR3 is 13 residues long. In germline, CDR1 is LNHNV, CDR2 YYDKDF (reference sequence). Trimming left V 6 bases short and J 8 bases short, with 16 bases between. The CDR3: CATRSAGLGGYTF. CDR3 DNA sequence: TGTGCCACCAGATCCGCAGGGCTTGGCGGCTACACCTTC. Full variable domain (remainder filled in from reference TRBV15 and TRBJ1-2): DAMVIQNPRYQVTQFGKPVTLSCSQTLNHNVMYWYQQKSSQAPKLLFHYYDKDFNNEADTPDNFQSRRPNTSFCFLDIRSPGLGDTAMYLCATRSAGLGGYTFGSGTRLTVV.

The chain has TRBV5-1 and TRBJ2-2, with D unclear. V was cut by 0 bases and J by 3 bases, with 6 bases left in between. CDR3 length: 14 residues. Germline assignment: CDR1 SGHRS and CDR2 YFSETQ. CDR3 bases: TGCGCCAGCAGCTTGGGACTGGACACCGGGGAGCTGTTTTTT. Amino acid sequence: CASSLGLDTGELFF.

The sample holds a few counts of this clone. Here the CDR3 DNA reads TGTGCCACCAGCCCACGGACAGGGGCTAATGAAAAACTGTTTTTT. It translates to CATSPRTGANEKLFF. The chain uses TRBV15 and TRBJ1-4; TRBD1 agrees at 9 bases. Germline V lookup: CDR1 LNHNV, CDR2 YYDKDF (reference sequence). V lost 5 bases and J lost 3; bases outside the gene matches: 4. This CDR3 is built from 15 residues. The entire variable domain, with the rest obtained from reference TRBV15 and TRBJ1-4, is as follows: DAMVIQNPRYQVTQFGKPVTLSCSQTLNHNVMYWYQQKSSQAPKLLFHYYDKDFNNEADTPDNFQSRRPNTSFCFLDIRSPGLGDTAMYLCATSPRTGANEKLFFGSGTQLSVL.

V is TRBV27 and J is TRBJ1-5; no reliable D call. Germline values: CDR1 MNHEY, CDR2 SMNVEV (reference sequence). V shed 6 bases and J shed 4 bases, with 10 bases lying between them. The CDR3 runs to 13 residues. CDR3 amino acids: CASRARGNQPQHF. The CDR3 DNA follows: TGTGCCAGCAGGGCCCGAGGAAATCAGCCCCAGCATTTT.

V and J are TRBV7-2 and TRBJ1-1, with 9 bases matching TRBD1. Trimming at V came to 5 bases and at J to 5 bases, leaving 6 bases not matched to a gene. CDR1 is SGHTA, CDR2 FQGNSA, per germline. The CDR3 sequence is 14 residues long. CDR3 DNA sequence: TGTGCCAGCAGCACAACAGGGGGCCGGACTGAAGCTTTCTTT. It encodes CASSTTGGRTEAFF.